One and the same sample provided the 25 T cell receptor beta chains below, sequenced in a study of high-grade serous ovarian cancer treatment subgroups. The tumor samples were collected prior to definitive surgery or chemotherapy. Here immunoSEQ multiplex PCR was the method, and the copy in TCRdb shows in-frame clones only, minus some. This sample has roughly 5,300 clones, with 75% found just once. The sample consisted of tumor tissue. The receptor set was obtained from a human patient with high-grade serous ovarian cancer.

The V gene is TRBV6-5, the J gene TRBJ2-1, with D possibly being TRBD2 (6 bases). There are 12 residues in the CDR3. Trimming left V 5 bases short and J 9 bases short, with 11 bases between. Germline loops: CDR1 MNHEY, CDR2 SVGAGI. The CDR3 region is CASSAQGGEQFF. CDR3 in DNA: TGTGCCAGCAGTGCCCAGGGAGGTGAGCAGTTCTTC.

CDR3 protein: CASSPGGIYEQYF. The CDR3 bases are TGTGCCAGCAGCCCCGGAGGGATCTACGAGCAGTACTTC. The J gene is TRBJ2-7, the V gene TRBV6-5; D might be TRBD2 (6 bases). Germline CDR1 MNHEY, CDR2 SVGAGI. The CDR3 sequence is 13 residues long. V lost 6 bases and J 3 bases, leaving 12 bases between the germline ends.

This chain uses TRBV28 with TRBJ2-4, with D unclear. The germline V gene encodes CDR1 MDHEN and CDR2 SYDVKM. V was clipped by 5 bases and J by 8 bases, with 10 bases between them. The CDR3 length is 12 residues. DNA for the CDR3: TGTGCCAGCAGTGTGGGTCGGCACATTCAGTACTTC. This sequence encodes CASSVGRHIQYF.

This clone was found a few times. CDR3 sequence: CASSITPSGMDTQYF. The CDR3, as DNA: TGTGCCAGTAGTATCACACCCTCGGGCATGGATACGCAGTATTTT. The chain combines TRBV19 with TRBJ2-3; no clear D. Germline CDR1 and CDR2: LNHDA and SQIVND (reference sequence). V shed 3 bases and J shed 6 bases, with 16 bases lying between them. The CDR3 consists of 15 residues.

The CDR3 reads CASSYGTDTQYF. Written as DNA, the CDR3 is TGTGCCAGCAGTTACGGTACAGATACGCAGTATTTT. The rearrangement joins TRBV6-5 to TRBJ2-3, with D unresolved. Per germline, CDR1 MNHEY and CDR2 SVGAGI. Trimming pared 2 bases from V and 3 bases from J, leaving 3 bases between. This CDR3 has 12 amino acids.

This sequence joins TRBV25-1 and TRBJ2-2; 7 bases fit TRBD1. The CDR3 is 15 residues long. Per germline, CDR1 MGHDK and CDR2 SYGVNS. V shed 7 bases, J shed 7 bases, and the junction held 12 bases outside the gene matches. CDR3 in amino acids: CASTLGRGGDGELFF. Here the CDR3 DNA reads TGTGCCAGCACCCTGGGGAGAGGGGGCGACGGGGAGCTGTTTTTT.

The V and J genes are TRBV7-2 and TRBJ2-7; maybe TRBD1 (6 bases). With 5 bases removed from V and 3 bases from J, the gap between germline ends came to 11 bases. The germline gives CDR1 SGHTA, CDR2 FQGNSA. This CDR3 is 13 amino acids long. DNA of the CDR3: TGTGCCAGCAGCGCCCGGACAGACTACGAGCAGTACGTC. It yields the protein CASSARTDYEQYV.

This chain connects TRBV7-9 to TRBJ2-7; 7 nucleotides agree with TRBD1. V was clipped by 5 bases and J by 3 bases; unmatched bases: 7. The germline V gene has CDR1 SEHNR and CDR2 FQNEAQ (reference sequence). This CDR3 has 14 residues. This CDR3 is CASSQGTVGYEQYF. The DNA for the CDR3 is TGTGCCAGCAGCCAAGGGACAGTTGGCTACGAGCAGTACTTC.

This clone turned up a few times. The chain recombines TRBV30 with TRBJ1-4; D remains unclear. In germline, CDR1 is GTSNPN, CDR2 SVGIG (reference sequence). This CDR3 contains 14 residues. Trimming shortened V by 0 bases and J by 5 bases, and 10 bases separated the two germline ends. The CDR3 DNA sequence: TGTGCCTGGAGTGTACTTTCGGGGAATGAAAAACTGTTTTTT. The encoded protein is CAWSVLSGNEKLFF.

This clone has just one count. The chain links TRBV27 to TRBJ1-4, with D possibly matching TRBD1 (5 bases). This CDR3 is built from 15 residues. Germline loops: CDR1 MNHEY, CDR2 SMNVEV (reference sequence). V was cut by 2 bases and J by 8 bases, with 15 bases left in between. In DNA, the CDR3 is TGTGCCAGCAGTTTAACGTCAGGGCTTTTCGAAAAACTGTTTTTT. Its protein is CASSLTSGLFEKLFF.

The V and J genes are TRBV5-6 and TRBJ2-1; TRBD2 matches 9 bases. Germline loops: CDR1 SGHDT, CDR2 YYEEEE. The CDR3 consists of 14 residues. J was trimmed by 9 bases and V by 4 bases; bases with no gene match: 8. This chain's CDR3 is CASSESGGTTEQFF. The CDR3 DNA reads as TGTGCCAGCAGCGAAAGCGGGGGGACTACTGAGCAGTTCTTC.

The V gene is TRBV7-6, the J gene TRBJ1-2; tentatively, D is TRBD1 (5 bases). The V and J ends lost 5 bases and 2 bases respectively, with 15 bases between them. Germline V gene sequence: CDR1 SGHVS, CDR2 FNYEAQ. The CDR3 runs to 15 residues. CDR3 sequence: CASSPQRGRNYGYTF. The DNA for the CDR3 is TGTGCCAGCAGCCCCCAGCGGGGCCGGAACTATGGCTACACCTTC.

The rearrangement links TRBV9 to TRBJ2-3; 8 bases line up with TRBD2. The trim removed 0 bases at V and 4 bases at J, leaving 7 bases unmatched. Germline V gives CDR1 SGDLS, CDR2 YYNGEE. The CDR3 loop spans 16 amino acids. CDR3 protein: CASSVGLAGSADTQYF. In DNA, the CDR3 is TGTGCCAGCAGCGTAGGCCTAGCGGGTAGCGCAGATACGCAGTATTTT.

Here the CDR3 reads CASPPGQGDLQETQYF. Here the CDR3 DNA reads TGTGCCAGCCCGCCGGGACAAGGGGACCTCCAAGAGACCCAGTACTTC. V is TRBV28 and J is TRBJ2-5; TRBD1 is a possible D gene (6 bases). CDR1 MDHEN and CDR2 SYDVKM come from the germline V gene. V was pared by 8 bases and J by 1 base, with 20 bases between. This CDR3 is 16 amino acids long.

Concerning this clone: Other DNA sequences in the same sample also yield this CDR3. The CDR3 protein is CASSSQGVRRFF. The CDR3, as DNA: TGTGCCAGCAGTTCACAAGGGGTGAGGAGGTTTTTT. V gene TRBV25-1 combines with J gene TRBJ2-2; D possibly corresponds to TRBD1 (5 bases). Germline assignment: CDR1 MGHDK and CDR2 SYGVNS. The V and J ends lost 5 bases and 16 bases respectively, with 17 bases between them. The CDR3 is 12 residues long.

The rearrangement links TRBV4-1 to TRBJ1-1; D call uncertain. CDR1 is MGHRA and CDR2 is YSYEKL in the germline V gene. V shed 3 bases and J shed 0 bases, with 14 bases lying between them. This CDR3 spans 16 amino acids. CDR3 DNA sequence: TGCGCCAGCAGCCATCCCCCGACGTACATGAACACTGAAGCTTTCTTT. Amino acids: CASSHPPTYMNTEAFF.

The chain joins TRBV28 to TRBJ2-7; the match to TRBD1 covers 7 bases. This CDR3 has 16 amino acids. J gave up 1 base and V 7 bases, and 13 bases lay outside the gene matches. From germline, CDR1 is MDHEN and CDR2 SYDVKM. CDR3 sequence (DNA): TGTGCCAGCACTTCGCGCGAGGGACAGCAGTCCTACGAGCAGTACTTC. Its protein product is CASTSREGQQSYEQYF. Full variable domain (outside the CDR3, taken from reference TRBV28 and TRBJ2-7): DVKVTQSSRYLVKRTGEKVFLECVQDMDHENMFWYRQDPGLGLRLIYFSYDVKMKEKGDIPEGYSVSREKKERFSLILESASTNQTSMYLCASTSREGQQSYEQYFGPGTRLTVT.

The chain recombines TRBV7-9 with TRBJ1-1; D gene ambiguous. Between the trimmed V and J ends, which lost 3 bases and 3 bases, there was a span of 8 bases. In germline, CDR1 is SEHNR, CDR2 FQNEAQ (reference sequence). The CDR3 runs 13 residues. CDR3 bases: TGTGCCAGCAGCTTGGTCCGCGACACTGAAGCTTTCTTT. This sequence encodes CASSLVRDTEAFF.

CDR3 sequence (DNA): TGTGCCAGCAGCCCTAACAGGCCCACTAGCCAGACAGGCCCACTAGCCAAAAACATTCAGTACTTC. Translated, it gives CASSPNRPTSQTGPLAKNIQYF. The chain couples TRBV7-8 to TRBJ2-4; either TRBD1 or TRBD2 may fit D (6 bases each). The CDR3 extends over 22 amino acids. V was pared by 5 bases and J by 0 bases, with 32 bases between. In germline, CDR1 is SGHVS, CDR2 FQNEAQ.

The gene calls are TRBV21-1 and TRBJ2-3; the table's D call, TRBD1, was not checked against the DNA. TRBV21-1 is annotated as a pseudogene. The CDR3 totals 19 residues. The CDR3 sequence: CASSKVRQGSYLSTDTQYF. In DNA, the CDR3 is TGTGCCAGCAGCAAAGTAAGGCAGGGCAGTTACCTTAGCACAGATACGCAGTATTTT.

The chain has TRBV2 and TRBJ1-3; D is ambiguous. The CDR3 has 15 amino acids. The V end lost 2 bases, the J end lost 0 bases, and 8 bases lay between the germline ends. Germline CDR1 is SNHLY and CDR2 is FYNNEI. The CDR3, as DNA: TGTGCCAGCAGTGAAAGGCCAGGCTCTGGAAACACCATATATTTT. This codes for CASSERPGSGNTIYF.

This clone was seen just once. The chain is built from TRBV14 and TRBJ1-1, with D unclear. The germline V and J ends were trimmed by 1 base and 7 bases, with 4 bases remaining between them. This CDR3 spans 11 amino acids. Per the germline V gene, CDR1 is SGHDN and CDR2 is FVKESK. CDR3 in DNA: TGTGCCAGCAGCCAAGGTGGTGAAGCTTTCTTT. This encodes CASSQGGEAFF.

Written as DNA, the CDR3 is TGTGCCAGCTCACTAGGCAGGGGAGCATCCGGGGAGCTGTTTTTT. Translation: CASSLGRGASGELFF. J is TRBJ2-2 and V is TRBV18; perhaps TRBD1 as D (6 bases). The CDR3 runs 15 residues. Per germline, CDR1 KGHSH and CDR2 LQKENI. Trimming removed 4 bases at V and 6 bases at J, with 15 bases between.

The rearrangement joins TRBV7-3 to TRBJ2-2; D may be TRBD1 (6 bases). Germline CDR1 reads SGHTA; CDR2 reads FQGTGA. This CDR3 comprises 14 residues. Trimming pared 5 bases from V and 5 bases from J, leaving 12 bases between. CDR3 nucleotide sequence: TGTGCCAGCAGCGTCGCCCAGGGGACCGGGGAGCTGTTTTTT. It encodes CASSVAQGTGELFF.

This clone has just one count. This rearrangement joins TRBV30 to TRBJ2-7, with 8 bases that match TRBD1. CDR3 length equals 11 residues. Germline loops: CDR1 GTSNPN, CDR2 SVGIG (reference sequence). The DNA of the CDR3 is TGTGCCTGGATCCTCGGGACAGGACCTTCCGTC. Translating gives CAWILGTGPSV.